The next 5 T cell receptor beta chains were all read from a single sample in a study of cytomegalovirus exposure and HLA in healthy donors. Measured with immunoSEQ multiplex PCR; TCRdb has only the in-frame clones, and not every one. The data hold a few hundred thousand clones, with around nine tenths observed a single time. The sequenced sample consisted of PBMCs. The receptors stem from a woman aged 18 to 35 in good health and CMV-seronegative.

V usage is TRBV6-1 and J usage is TRBJ2-2; D unresolved. The CDR3 is 15 amino acids. Germline lookup yields CDR1 MNHNS and CDR2 SASEGT. With 8 bases removed from V and 4 bases from J, the gap between germline ends came to 17 bases. As DNA, the CDR3 is TGTGCCAGCTCTCTGAGATTAGCATCCACCGGGGAGCTGTTTTTT. It is translated as CASSLRLASTGELFF.

The chain couples TRBV27 to TRBJ2-3; the match to TRBD2 covers 11 bases. The V gene end was trimmed by 3 bases and the J gene end by 6 bases; junction bases not matched to a gene: 11. Germline CDR1 reads MNHEY; CDR2 reads SMNVEV (reference sequence). This CDR3 is built from 17 residues. The CDR3 region is CASSFGRLAGLSDTQYF. For the CDR3, the DNA is TGTGCCAGCAGTTTCGGGAGACTAGCGGGACTTTCGGATACGCAGTATTTT.

This chain joins TRBV5-1 and TRBJ2-1; 12 bases are a match to TRBD2. J was trimmed by 7 bases and V by 4 bases; bases with no gene match: 6. Germline assignment: CDR1 SGHRS and CDR2 YFSETQ. The CDR3 covers 15 residues. The CDR3, as DNA: TGCGCCAGCAGCGTGACTAGCGGGAGTTATAATGAGCAGTTCTTC. It encodes CASSVTSGSYNEQFF.

The V and J genes are TRBV6-1 and TRBJ2-1; 10 bases align to TRBD2. With V trimmed by 2 bases and J by 4 bases, 8 bases remained unmatched. CDR3 size: 17 residues. CDR1 is MNHNS and CDR2 is SASEGT in the germline V gene. As DNA, the CDR3 is TGTGCCAGCAGTGAAAGTATGGAGGGACTAGCGTACAATGAGCAGTTCTTC. This codes for CASSESMEGLAYNEQFF.

This chain links TRBV7-9 with TRBJ2-1; 13 positions match TRBD2. Trimming removed 1 base from V and 4 bases from J; junction bases left unmatched: 4. Per the germline V gene, CDR1 is SEHNR and CDR2 is FQNEAQ (reference sequence). The CDR3 consists of 17 residues. As DNA, the CDR3 is TGTGCCAGCAGCTTAGGGGGACTAGCGGGGTTATACAATGAGCAGTTCTTC. Its translation: CASSLGGLAGLYNEQFF. The full variable domain, in which reference TRBV7-9 and TRBJ2-1 provide the parts outside the CDR3, is DTGVSQNPRHKITKRGQNVTFRCDPISEHNRLYWYRQTLGQGPEFLTYFQNEAQLEKSRLLSDRFSAERPKGSFSTLEIQRTEQGDSAMYLCASSLGGLAGLYNEQFFGPGTRLTVL.